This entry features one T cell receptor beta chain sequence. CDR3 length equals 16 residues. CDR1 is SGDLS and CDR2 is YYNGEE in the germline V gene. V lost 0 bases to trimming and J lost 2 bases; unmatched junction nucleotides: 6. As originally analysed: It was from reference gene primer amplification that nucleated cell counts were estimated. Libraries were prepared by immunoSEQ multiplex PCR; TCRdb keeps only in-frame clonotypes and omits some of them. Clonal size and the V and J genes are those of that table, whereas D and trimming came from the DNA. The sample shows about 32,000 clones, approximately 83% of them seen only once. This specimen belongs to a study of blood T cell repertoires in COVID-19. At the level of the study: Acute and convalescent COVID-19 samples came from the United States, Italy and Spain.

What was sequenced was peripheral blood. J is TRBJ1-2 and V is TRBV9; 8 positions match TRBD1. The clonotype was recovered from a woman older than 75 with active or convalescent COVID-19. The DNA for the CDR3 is TGTGCCAGCAGCGTAGTTTCAGGGGGCTTGAACTATGGCTACACCTTC. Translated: CASSVVSGGLNYGYTF.